One and the same sample provided the 10 T cell receptor beta chains below, sequenced in a study of Tregs in tolerant kidney transplant recipients. These receptors lack a known antigen. The method was immunoSEQ multiplex PCR; TCRdb's version includes in-frame clones alone and lacks a portion of them. Counted here are approximately 30,000 clones, approximately 80% occurring once; the ten biggest clones make up approximately 2.1%. Sequencing was carried out using Tregs from blood cultured with allogeneic cells. All receptors derive from a human donor in good health.

This clone was recorded only once. This sequence joins TRBV2 and TRBJ2-5; D is unclear. The CDR3 totals 16 residues. Germline assignment: CDR1 SNHLY and CDR2 FYNNEI. The V end lost 5 bases, the J end lost 1 base, and 17 bases lay between the germline ends. The CDR3 spells CASSSGLNVLQETQYF. The CDR3 bases are TGTGCCAGCAGTTCGGGCCTCAACGTACTCCAAGAGACCCAGTACTTC.

The chain uses TRBV4-3 and TRBJ2-4; 10 nucleotides match TRBD1. The CDR3 contains 15 residues. The trim removed 0 bases at V and 9 bases at J, leaving 5 bases unmatched. The V gene's germline CDR1 is LGHNA and CDR2 YSLEER. CDR3 nucleotides: TGCGCCAGCAGCCAAGATTGGGGACAGGGGACCATTCAGTACTTC. Its protein product is CASSQDWGQGTIQYF.

The chain is built from TRBV6-1 and TRBJ1-3; possibly TRBD1 for D (5 bases). In germline, CDR1 is MNHNS, CDR2 SASEGT. The CDR3 has 15 amino acids. V was clipped by 6 bases and J by 4 bases, with 16 bases between them. This chain's CDR3 is CASRRTLTRGNTIYF. In DNA, the CDR3 is TGTGCCAGCAGGCGGACACTGACTAGGGGAAACACCATATATTTT.

The DNA of the CDR3 is TGTGCCAGCAGCGGAGGGTACGGCTACACCTTC. The encoded protein is CASSGGYGYTF. The rearrangement joins TRBV19 to TRBJ1-2; no clear D. Germline-derived CDR1 and CDR2 are LNHDA and SQIVND (reference sequence). The CDR3 has 11 residues. Trimming stripped 9 bases from V and 8 bases from J, with 13 bases between.

This clone was detected only once. The chain combines TRBV29-1 with TRBJ1-1; the match to TRBD1 covers 8 bases. Germline CDR1 and CDR2: SQVTM and ANQGSEA. The CDR3 spans 12 residues. Trimming removed 4 bases from V and 7 bases from J; junction bases left unmatched: 5. The CDR3: CSVVTGGLEAFF. In DNA form, the CDR3 reads TGCAGCGTTGTAACAGGGGGTCTTGAAGCTTTCTTT.

The rearrangement links TRBV7-2 to TRBJ2-5; D is unclear. The CDR3 extends over 13 amino acids. V gave up 3 bases and J gave up 3 bases, with 8 bases separating them. Looked up from germline, CDR1 is SGHTA and CDR2 is FQGNSA. CDR3 amino acids: CASSLGPKETQYF. The DNA of the CDR3 is TGTGCCAGCAGCTTGGGCCCCAAAGAGACCCAGTACTTC.

V gene TRBV10-3 combines with J gene TRBJ2-3; TRBD2 is a possible D gene (6 bases). The germline V gene has CDR1 ENHRY and CDR2 SYGVKD. The germline V and J ends were trimmed by 4 bases and 0 bases, with 11 bases remaining between them. CDR3 length equals 15 residues. The CDR3 protein is CAISVGSGSTDTQYF. In DNA form, the CDR3 reads TGTGCCATCAGTGTGGGTAGCGGAAGCACAGATACGCAGTATTTT.

The chain uses TRBV9 and TRBJ2-1, with 7 bases fitting TRBD1. CDR3 size: 15 residues. V gave up 4 bases and J gave up 1 base; unmatched junction bases: 5. The germline gives CDR1 SGDLS, CDR2 YYNGEE. The CDR3 loop reads CASSRGGRSYNEQFF. The CDR3 DNA reads as TGTGCCAGCAGCCGAGGGGGCAGATCCTACAATGAGCAGTTCTTC.

J is TRBJ2-6 and V is TRBV4-3, with no clear D. Trimming took off 5 bases at V and 0 bases at J, with 2 bases between the two ends. Germline CDR1 is LGHNA and CDR2 is YSLEER. CDR3 length: 13 residues. The DNA for the CDR3 is TGCGCCAGCAGCAGCTCTGGGGCCAACGTCCTGACTTTC. Protein sequence: CASSSSGANVLTF.

V is TRBV30 and J is TRBJ2-7; 9 nucleotides align to TRBD2. This CDR3 is built from 13 residues. V lost 7 bases, J lost 0 bases, and 4 bases stayed unmatched. CDR1 GTSNPN and CDR2 SVGIG come from the germline V gene (reference sequence). The CDR3 here is CASSGGPSYEQYF. The CDR3 DNA sequence: TGTGCCTCGAGCGGGGGGCCCTCCTACGAGCAGTACTTC.